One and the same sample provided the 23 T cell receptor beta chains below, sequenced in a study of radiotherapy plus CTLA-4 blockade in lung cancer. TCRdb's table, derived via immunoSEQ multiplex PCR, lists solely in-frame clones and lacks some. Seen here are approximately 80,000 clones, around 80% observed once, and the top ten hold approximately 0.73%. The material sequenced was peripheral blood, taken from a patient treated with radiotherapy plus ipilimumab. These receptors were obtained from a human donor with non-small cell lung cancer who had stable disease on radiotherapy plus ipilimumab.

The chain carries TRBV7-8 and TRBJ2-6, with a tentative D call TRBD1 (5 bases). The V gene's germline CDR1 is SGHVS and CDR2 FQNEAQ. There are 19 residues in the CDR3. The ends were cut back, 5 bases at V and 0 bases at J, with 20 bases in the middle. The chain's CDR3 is CASSRGPGSIGSGANVLTF. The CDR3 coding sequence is TGTGCCAGCAGCAGGGGCCCAGGGTCCATTGGCTCTGGGGCCAACGTCCTGACTTTC.

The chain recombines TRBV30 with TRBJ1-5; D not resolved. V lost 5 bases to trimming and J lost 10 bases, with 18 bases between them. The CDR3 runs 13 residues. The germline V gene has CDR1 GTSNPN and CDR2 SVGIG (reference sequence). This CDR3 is CAWASASGSPQHF. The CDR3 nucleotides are TGTGCCTGGGCTTCGGCGTCGGGGAGTCCCCAGCATTTT.

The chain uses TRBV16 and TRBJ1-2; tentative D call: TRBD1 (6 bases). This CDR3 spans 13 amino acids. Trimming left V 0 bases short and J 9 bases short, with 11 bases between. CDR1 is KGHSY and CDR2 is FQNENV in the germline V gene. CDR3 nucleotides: TGTGCCAGCAGCCAATCAGGGGGGAGTCGCTACACCTTC. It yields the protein CASSQSGGSRYTF.

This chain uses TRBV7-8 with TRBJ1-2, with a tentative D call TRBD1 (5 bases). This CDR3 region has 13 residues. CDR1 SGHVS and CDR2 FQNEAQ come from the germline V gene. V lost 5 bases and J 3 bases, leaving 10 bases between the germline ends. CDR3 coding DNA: TGTGCCAGCAGCCCGGCGGGGGACTATGGCTACACCTTC. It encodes CASSPAGDYGYTF.

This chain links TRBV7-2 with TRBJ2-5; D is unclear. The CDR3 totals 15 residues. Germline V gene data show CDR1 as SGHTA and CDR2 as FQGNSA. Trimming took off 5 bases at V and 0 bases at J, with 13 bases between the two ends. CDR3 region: CASSLQMADQETQYF. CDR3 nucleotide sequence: TGTGCCAGCAGCCTCCAGATGGCGGACCAAGAGACCCAGTACTTC.

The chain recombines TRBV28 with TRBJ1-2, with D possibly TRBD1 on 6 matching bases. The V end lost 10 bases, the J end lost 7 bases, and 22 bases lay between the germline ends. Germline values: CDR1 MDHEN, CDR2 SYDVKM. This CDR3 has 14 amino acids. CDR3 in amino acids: CATNEGGVTFGYTF. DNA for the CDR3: TGTGCCACCAATGAGGGGGGCGTAACATTTGGCTACACCTTC.

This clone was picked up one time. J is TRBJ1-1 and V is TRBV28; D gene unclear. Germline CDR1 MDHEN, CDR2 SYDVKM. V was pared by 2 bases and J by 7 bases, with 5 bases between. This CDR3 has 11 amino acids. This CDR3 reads CASSLMHEAFF. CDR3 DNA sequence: TGTGCCAGCAGTTTAATGCATGAAGCTTTCTTT.

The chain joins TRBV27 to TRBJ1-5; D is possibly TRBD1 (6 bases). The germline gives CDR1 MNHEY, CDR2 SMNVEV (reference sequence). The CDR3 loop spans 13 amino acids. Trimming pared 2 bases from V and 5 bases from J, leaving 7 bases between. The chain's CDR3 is CASSLGQHQPQHF. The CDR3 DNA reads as TGTGCCAGCAGTTTAGGACAGCATCAGCCCCAGCATTTT.

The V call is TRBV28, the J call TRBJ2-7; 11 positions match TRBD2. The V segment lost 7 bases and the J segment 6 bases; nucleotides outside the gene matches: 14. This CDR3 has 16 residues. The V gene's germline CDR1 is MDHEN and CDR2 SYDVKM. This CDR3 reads CASTQAGLAGGGEQYF. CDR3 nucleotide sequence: TGTGCCAGCACACAGGCGGGGTTAGCGGGAGGGGGCGAGCAGTACTTC.

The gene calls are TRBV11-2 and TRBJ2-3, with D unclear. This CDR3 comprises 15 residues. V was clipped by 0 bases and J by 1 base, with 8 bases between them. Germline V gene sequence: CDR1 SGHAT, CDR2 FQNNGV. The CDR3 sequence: CASSLERAGTDTQYF. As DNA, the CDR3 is TGTGCCAGCAGCTTAGAAAGGGCAGGCACAGATACGCAGTATTTT.

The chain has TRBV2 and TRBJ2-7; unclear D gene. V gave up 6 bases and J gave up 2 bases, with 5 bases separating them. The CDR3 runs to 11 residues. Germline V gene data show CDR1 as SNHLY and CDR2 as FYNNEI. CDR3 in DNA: TGTGCCAGCAGCTCAGCCTACGAGCAGTACTTC. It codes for CASSSAYEQYF.

CDR3 protein: CASSLEIFVGRRNYGYTF. The CDR3 DNA reads TGTGCCAGCAGTTTAGAAATCTTTGTGGGCAGGCGGAACTATGGCTACACCTTC. The V and J genes are TRBV28 and TRBJ1-2; D ambiguous. Between the trimmed V and J ends, which lost 2 bases and 2 bases, there was a span of 21 bases. CDR3 length: 18 residues. The germline CDR1 and CDR2 sequences are MDHEN and SYDVKM.

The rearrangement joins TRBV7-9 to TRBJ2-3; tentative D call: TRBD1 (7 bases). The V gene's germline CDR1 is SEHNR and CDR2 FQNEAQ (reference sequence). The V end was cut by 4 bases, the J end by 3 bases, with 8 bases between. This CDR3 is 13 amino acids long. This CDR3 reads CASSSGGTDTQYF. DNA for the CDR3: TGTGCCAGCAGCTCAGGGGGGACAGATACGCAGTATTTT.

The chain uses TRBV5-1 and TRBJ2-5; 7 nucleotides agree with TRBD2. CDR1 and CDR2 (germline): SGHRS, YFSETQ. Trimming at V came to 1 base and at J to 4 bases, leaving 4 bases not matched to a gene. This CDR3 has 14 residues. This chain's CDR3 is CASSLNSGPETQYF. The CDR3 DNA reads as TGCGCCAGCAGCTTGAATAGCGGGCCAGAGACCCAGTACTTC.

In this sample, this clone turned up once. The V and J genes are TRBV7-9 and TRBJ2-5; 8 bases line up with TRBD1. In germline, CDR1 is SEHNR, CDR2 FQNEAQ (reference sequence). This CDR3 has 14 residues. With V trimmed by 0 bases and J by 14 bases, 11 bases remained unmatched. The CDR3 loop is CASSLATGVETPYF. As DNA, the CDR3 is TGTGCCAGCAGCTTAGCGACAGGGGTGGAGACCCCCTACTTC. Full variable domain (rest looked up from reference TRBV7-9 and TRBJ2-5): DTGVSQNPRHKITKRGQNVTFRCDPISEHNRLYWYRQTLGQGPEFLTYFQNEAQLEKSRLLSDRFSAERPKGSFSTLEIQRTEQGDSAMYLCASSLATGVETPYFGPGTRLLVL.

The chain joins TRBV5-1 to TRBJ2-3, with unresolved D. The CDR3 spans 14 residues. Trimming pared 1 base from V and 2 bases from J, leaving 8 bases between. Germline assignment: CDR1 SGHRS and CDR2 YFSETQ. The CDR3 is CASSLNILTDTQYF. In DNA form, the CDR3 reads TGCGCCAGCAGCTTGAATATTCTCACAGATACGCAGTATTTT.

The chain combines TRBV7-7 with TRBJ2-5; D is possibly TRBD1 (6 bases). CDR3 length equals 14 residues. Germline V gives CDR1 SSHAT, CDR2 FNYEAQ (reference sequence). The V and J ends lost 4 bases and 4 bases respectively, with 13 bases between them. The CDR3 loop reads CASSWLKGGETQYF. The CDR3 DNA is TGTGCCAGCAGCTGGTTGAAAGGGGGAGAGACCCAGTACTTC.

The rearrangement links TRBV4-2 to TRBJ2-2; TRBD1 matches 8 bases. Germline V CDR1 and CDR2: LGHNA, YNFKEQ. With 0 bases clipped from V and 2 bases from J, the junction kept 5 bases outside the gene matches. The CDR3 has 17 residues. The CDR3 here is CASSQEPQGANTGELFF. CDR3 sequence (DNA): TGTGCCAGCAGCCAAGAACCGCAGGGGGCCAACACCGGGGAGCTGTTTTTT.

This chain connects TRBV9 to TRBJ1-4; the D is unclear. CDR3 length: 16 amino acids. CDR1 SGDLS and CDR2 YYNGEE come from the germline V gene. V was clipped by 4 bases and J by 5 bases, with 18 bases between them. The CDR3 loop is CASSREQDSLNEKLFF. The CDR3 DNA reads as TGTGCCAGCAGCCGAGAGCAAGACTCATTAAATGAAAAACTGTTTTTT.

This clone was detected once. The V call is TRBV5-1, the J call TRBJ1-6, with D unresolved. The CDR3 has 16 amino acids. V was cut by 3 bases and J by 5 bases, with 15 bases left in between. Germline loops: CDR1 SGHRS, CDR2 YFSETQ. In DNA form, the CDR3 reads TGCGCCAGCAGCTACTCCAAAACCGGCGATAATTCACCCCTCCACTTT. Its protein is CASSYSKTGDNSPLHF.

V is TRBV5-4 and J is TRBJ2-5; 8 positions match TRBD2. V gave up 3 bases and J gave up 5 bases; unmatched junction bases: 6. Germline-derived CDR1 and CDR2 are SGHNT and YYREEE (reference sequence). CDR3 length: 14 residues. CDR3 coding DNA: TGTGCCAGCAGCTCCTCCGGGAGGGGCGAGACCCAGTACTTC. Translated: CASSSSGRGETQYF.

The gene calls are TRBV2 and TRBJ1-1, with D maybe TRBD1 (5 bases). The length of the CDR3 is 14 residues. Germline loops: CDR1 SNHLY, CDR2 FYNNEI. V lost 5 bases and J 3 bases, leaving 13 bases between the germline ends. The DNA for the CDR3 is TGTGCCAGCAGTCGGGACCTAGGGGACACTGAAGCTTTCTTT. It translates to CASSRDLGDTEAFF.

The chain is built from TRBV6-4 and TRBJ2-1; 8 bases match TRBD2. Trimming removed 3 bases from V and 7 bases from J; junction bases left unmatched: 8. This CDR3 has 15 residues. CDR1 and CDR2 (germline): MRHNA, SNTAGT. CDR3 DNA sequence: TGTGCCAGCAGTGAGTCGGGGGGGGATTCTAATGAGCAGTTCTTC. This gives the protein CASSESGGDSNEQFF.